This T cell receptor beta chain was captured in a study of graft-versus-host responses after intestinal transplantation. As for the study in general: Each of the recipients got a multivisceral, liver-intestinal, or isolated intestinal transplant.

Study outcomes and limitations: Declines in HvG clones occurring early post-transplant were associated with peak circulating GvH clone levels. Clonal ratios of graft-versus-host to host-versus-graft in allografts were high for patients exhibiting graft-donor T cell macrochimerism.

A note on this clone: Its target is unknown.

Some clones are missing from TCRdb's copy, which holds only in-frame ones; the method was immunoSEQ multiplex PCR. The data hold 20,000 to 30,000 clones, with less than 85% observed a single time. This CDR3 contains 11 residues. V lost 6 bases to trimming and J lost 2 bases, with 3 bases between them. Germline V lookup: CDR1 MNHNY, CDR2 SVGAGI (reference sequence). This chain joins TRBV6-6 and TRBJ2-3; no reliable D call. The input for sequencing was PBMCs, taken 28 days after intestinal transplant. This TCR was sampled from a human patient who received an intestinal transplant, so some T cells may come from the graft donor. The CDR3 bases are TGTGCCAGCAGAGCCACAGATACGCAGTATTTT. Its translation is CASRATDTQYF.